This is a list of T cell receptor beta chains from one sample in a study of blood T cell repertoires in COVID-19. Sequencing used immunoSEQ multiplex PCR; TCRdb keeps in-frame clones, though not all of them. The sample includes 140,000 to 150,000 clones, more than 75% of them seen just once. The sequenced material came from PBMCs or T cells enriched from blood (not recorded which). These receptors all come from a man aged 60 to 69 who had recovered from COVID-19. Both conserved end residues are part of each CDR3. The D gene is left open where the match is weak. Expanded clones are given a class, and other clones once, few, many or no size at all.

j_call d_call v_call clone_size cdr3_aa cdr3_nt
TRBJ2-3 - TRBV29-1 - CSVEAGAGADTQYF TGCAGCGTTGAAGCAGGGGCCGGAGCAGATACGCAGTATTTT
TRBJ2-5 - TRBV7-8 - CASSPRGETQYF TGTGCCAGCAGCCCAAGGGGGGAGACCCAGTACTTC
TRBJ2-7 - TRBV6-5 few CASSPSTAGYEQYF TGTGCCAGCAGTCCATCGACAGCCGGCTACGAGCAGTACTTC
TRBJ2-2 TRBD2 TRBV2 - CASTLAGDFTGELFF TGTGCCAGCACCTTAGCGGGAGACTTTACCGGGGAGCTGTTTTTT
TRBJ2-3 TRBD1 TRBV11-2 once CASSKQGLADTQYF TGTGCCAGCAGCAAACAGGGGCTAGCAGATACGCAGTATTTT
TRBJ2-3 - TRBV5-1 - CASSLIPTSTDTQYF TGCGCCAGCAGCTTGATCCCGACTAGCACAGATACGCAGTATTTT
TRBJ1-3 TRBD1 TRBV5-1 - CASSLQGTGNTIYF TGCGCCAGCAGCTTACAGGGGACTGGAAACACCATATATTTT
TRBJ2-7 TRBD2 TRBV10-1 - CASRATAGGEQYF TGCGCCAGCAGAGCTACAGCGGGAGGGGAGCAGTACTTC
TRBJ1-3 - TRBV19 once CASSMVRAGLHSGNTIYF TGTGCCAGTAGTATGGTTCGGGCAGGGTTGCACTCTGGAAACACCATATATTTT
TRBJ2-5 TRBD2 TRBV10-3 - CAISGGIAGQETQYF TGTGCCATCAGTGGGGGGATAGCGGGGCAAGAGACCCAGTACTTC
TRBJ2-7 TRBD1 TRBV7-9 - CASSLSGTGAFYEQYF TGTGCCAGCAGCTTGTCCGGGACAGGGGCCTTTTACGAGCAGTACTTC
TRBJ1-1 - TRBV6-1 - CASSDLGRGGNTEAFF TGTGCCAGCAGTGACCTTGGCAGGGGTGGGAACACTGAAGCTTTCTTT
TRBJ2-7 TRBD1 TRBV14 - CASSHRDRYEQYF TGTGCCAGCAGCCACCGGGACAGGTACGAGCAGTACTTC
TRBJ2-7 TRBD1 TRBV10-3 - CAITGGQASSYEQYF TGTGCCATCACTGGGGGACAGGCAAGCTCCTACGAGCAGTACTTC
TRBJ2-2 TRBD1 TRBV7-3 - CASSPTGAIGTGELFF TGTGCCAGCAGCCCCACAGGGGCGATAGGAACCGGGGAGCTGTTTTTT
TRBJ2-7 - TRBV6-2/TRBV6-3 large CASSYLPGEQYF TGTGCCAGCAGTTACCTCCCGGGGGAGCAGTACTTC
TRBJ1-2 TRBD1 TRBV4-1 - CASSQGPGGLYGYTF TGCGCCAGCAGCCAAGGACCAGGGGGACTCTATGGCTACACCTTC
TRBJ2-5 TRBD2 TRBV7-3 - CASASGVGETQYF TGTGCCAGCGCGAGCGGGGTTGGGGAGACCCAGTACTTC
TRBJ2-7 - TRBV12-2 - CASRRTGLAVARSYEQYF TGTGCAAGTCGCCGAACCGGACTAGCGGTGGCTAGATCCTACGAGCAGTACTTC
TRBJ2-1 TRBD1 TRBV28 - CASSLEGATGNEQFF TGTGCCAGCAGTTTAGAGGGGGCGACTGGAAATGAGCAGTTCTTC
TRBJ2-1 - TRBV5-5 - CASSLGLINEQFF TGTGCCAGCAGCTTGGGACTAATCAATGAGCAGTTCTTC
TRBJ1-2 - TRBV28 few CASSEGGSRYGYTF TGTGCCAGCAGTGAGGGGGGGTCTCGGTATGGCTACACCTTC
TRBJ2-3 TRBD2 TRBV7-6 - CASSTGLAGNTDTQYF TGTGCCAGCAGCACTGGACTAGCGGGGAACACAGATACGCAGTATTTT
TRBJ1-4 - TRBV4-1 once CASSQGGVANEKLFF TGCGCCAGCAGCCAAGGAGGAGTGGCTAATGAAAAACTGTTTTTT
TRBJ2-1 - TRBV7-9 - CASSLETGTYNEQFF TGTGCCAGCAGCTTAGAGACGGGAACCTACAATGAGCAGTTCTTC
TRBJ2-7 TRBD2 TRBV5-1 - CASSRGTSGFYEQYF TGCGCCAGCAGCCGGGGGACTAGCGGTTTCTACGAGCAGTACTTC
TRBJ2-6 - TRBV5-6 - CASSTGSGANVLTF TGTGCCAGCAGCACAGGGTCTGGGGCCAACGTCCTGACTTTC
TRBJ2-7 TRBD1 TRBV29-1 - CSVRDSPYEQYF TGCAGCGTTCGGGACAGCCCCTACGAGCAGTACTTC
TRBJ1-1 - TRBV5-5 - CASSSGLLTEAFF TGTGCCAGCAGCTCTGGACTGTTGACTGAAGCTTTCTTT
TRBJ1-4 - TRBV4-2 - CASSILRGGEKLFF TGTGCCAGCAGCATCTTGCGGGGTGGAGAAAAACTGTTTTTT
TRBJ2-5 - TRBV7-9 - CAGAWGGPEYQYF TGTGCCGGGGCCTGGGGGGGGCCAGAGTACCAGTACTTC
TRBJ1-5 - TRBV27 - CASSFGFPVGNQPQHF TGTGCCAGCAGTTTCGGTTTCCCCGTGGGCAATCAGCCCCAGCATTTT
TRBJ2-7 - TRBV12-3/TRBV12-4 - CASSPGWDEQYF TGTGCCAGCAGCCCCGGGTGGGACGAGCAGTACTTC
TRBJ2-5 - TRBV19 - CASSIGSWAETQYF TGTGCCAGTAGTATAGGCTCCTGGGCGGAGACCCAGTACTTC
TRBJ2-5 - TRBV11-2 - CASSPNRGGETQYF TGTGCCAGCAGCCCAAACAGGGGAGGTGAGACCCAGTACTTC
TRBJ2-1 - TRBV12-3/TRBV12-4 few CASSRGREQFF TGTGCCAGCAGCAGAGGTCGTGAGCAGTTCTTC
TRBJ2-3 - TRBV18 - CASSLAVTDTQYF TGTGCCAGCTCTTTAGCGGTCACAGATACGCAGTATTTT
TRBJ1-2 - TRBV5-1 - CASSPDTPVYGYTF TGCGCCAGCAGCCCGGACACTCCCGTTTATGGCTACACCTTC
TRBJ2-7 - TRBV27 - CASRYTGLSSYEQYF TGTGCCAGCAGATATACGGGACTTTCTTCCTACGAGCAGTACTTC
TRBJ1-6 - TRBV25-1 - CASSPGQGPSSYNSPLHF TGTGCCAGTTCCCCGGGACAAGGCCCGAGCTCCTATAATTCACCCCTCCACTTT
TRBJ2-4 TRBD2 TRBV6-1 medium-sized CASSDRGVKNIQYF TGTGCCAGCAGTGATCGGGGGGTCAAAAACATTCAGTACTTC
TRBJ2-3 - TRBV7-8 - CASSEWGPDTQYF TGTGCCAGCAGCGAGTGGGGGCCAGATACGCAGTATTTT
TRBJ1-1 - TRBV6-5 - CASSPTTMNTEAFF TGTGCCAGCAGTCCGACAACAATGAACACTGAAGCTTTCTTT
TRBJ2-1 - TRBV11-2 - CASSSEGSEQFF TGTGCCAGCAGCTCGGAGGGGAGTGAGCAGTTCTTC
TRBJ2-6 TRBD1 TRBV28 - CASSRGGGPGANVLTF TGTGCCAGCAGCCGAGGGGGCGGGCCTGGGGCCAACGTCCTGACTTTC
TRBJ2-7 - TRBV6-1 - CASSEGRVGEQYF TGTGCCAGCAGTGAAGGGAGGGTGGGCGAGCAGTACTTC
TRBJ1-6 TRBD1 TRBV5-1 - CASSYGSGGNSPLHF TGCGCCAGCAGCTACGGATCAGGGGGAAATTCACCCCTCCACTTT
TRBJ2-7 - TRBV5-6 - CASRNLRTYEQYF TGTGCCAGCAGGAACTTAAGAACCTACGAGCAGTACTTC
TRBJ2-1 - TRBV6-6 - CASSPPEPRKEFF TGTGCCAGCAGCCCTCCCGAGCCCAGGAAGGAGTTCTTC
TRBJ1-6 TRBD1 TRBV7-9 - CASSLDREISPLHF TGTGCCAGCAGCCTGGACAGGGAGATCTCACCCCTCCACTTT
TRBJ1-6 - TRBV28 - CASSPRRRLGALHF TGTGCCAGCAGCCCTAGACGGAGGCTGGGAGCCCTCCACTTT
TRBJ2-7 - TRBV11-2 - CASSFSVPSYEQYF TGTGCCAGCAGCTTTAGCGTTCCCTCCTACGAGCAGTACTTC
TRBJ2-7 - TRBV5-4 - CASSLATGSSEQYF TGTGCCAGCAGCTTGGCGACAGGCAGTAGCGAGCAGTACTTC
TRBJ1-4 - TRBV18 - CASSSQRPDAGEKLFF TGTGCCAGCTCCTCACAACGTCCGGACGCGGGGGAAAAACTGTTTTTT
TRBJ2-2 - TRBV6-5 - CASSYAVFLGGELFF TGTGCCAGCAGTTATGCAGTCTTTCTTGGCGGGGAGCTGTTTTTT